The next 2 T cell receptor beta chains were all read from a single sample in a study of blood T cell repertoires in COVID-19. Only in-frame clones appear in the TCRdb table, and some are missing; sequencing was by immunoSEQ multiplex PCR. The sample records 100,000 to 150,000 clones, 80% to 90% being singletons. The sequencing sample was made of PBMCs or T cells enriched from blood (not recorded which). The receptors originated from a woman aged 50 to 60 who had recovered from COVID-19.

This clone showed up just a few times. The CDR3 loop is CASSQGQGDYGYTF. The CDR3, as DNA: TGTGCCAGCTCACAAGGACAGGGGGACTATGGCTACACCTTC. The chain links TRBV18 to TRBJ1-2, with 10 positions matching TRBD1. Per the germline V gene, CDR1 is KGHSH and CDR2 is LQKENI. This CDR3 contains 14 residues. V lost 4 bases and J lost 3; bases outside the gene matches: 2.

The chain joins TRBV29-1 to TRBJ1-2; TRBD1 matches at 9 bases. There are 14 residues in the CDR3. V lost 3 bases and J lost 4; bases outside the gene matches: 6. CDR1 and CDR2 from the germline V gene are SQVTM and ANQGSEA. DNA for the CDR3: TGCAGCGTTGATCTGGGACAGGGCCTCTATGGCTACACCTTC. Residues: CSVDLGQGLYGYTF. Full variable domain (missing parts from reference TRBV29-1 and TRBJ1-2): SAVISQKPSRDICQRGTSLTIQCQVDSQVTMMFWYRQQPGQSLTLIATANQGSEATYESGFVIDKFPISRPNLTFSTLTVSNMSPEDSSIYLCSVDLGQGLYGYTFGSGTRLTVV.